This T cell receptor (beta chain) appears in the sequencing data of a study of graft-versus-host responses after intestinal transplantation. TCRdb's copy holds only in-frame clones and misses some; the assay was immunoSEQ multiplex PCR. This table holds 99,000 or so clones, approximately 85% found once. The CDR3 covers 15 residues. The V gene's germline CDR1 is KGHSH and CDR2 LQKENI. Trimming took off 6 bases at V and 1 base at J, with 13 bases between the two ends. In this sample, this clone turned up once. What it recognizes is unknown. Study-wide points: In recipient marrow, GvH clones were found, and some appeared first in ileum or blood.

The origin of this receptor is a human patient who received an intestinal transplant, so some T cells may come from the graft donor. Source: PBMCs, taken 255 days after intestinal transplant. The chain is built from TRBV18 and TRBJ1-3; D is undetermined. The DNA of the CDR3 is TGTGCCAGCTCGGTGGCAGGCGTATCTGGAAACACCATATATTTT. Its protein product is CASSVAGVSGNTIYF.